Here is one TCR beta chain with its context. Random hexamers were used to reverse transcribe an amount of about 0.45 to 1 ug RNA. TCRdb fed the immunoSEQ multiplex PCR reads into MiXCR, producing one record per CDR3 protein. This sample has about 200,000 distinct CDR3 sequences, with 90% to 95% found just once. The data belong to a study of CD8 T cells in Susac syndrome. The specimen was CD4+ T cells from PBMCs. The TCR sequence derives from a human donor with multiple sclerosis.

The CDR3 DNA is TGTGCCGTCCCCGGGGGGGGAAATAGCAATCAGCCCCAGCATTTT. As protein: CAVPGGGNSNQPQHF. The V gene is TRBV28, the J gene TRBJ1-5; weak D call: TRBD1 (5 bases). Germline V gene lookup returns CDR1 MDHEN and CDR2 SYDVKM. The CDR3 has 15 amino acids. The V and J ends lost 11 bases and 0 bases respectively, with 17 bases between them.